One T cell receptor beta chain is described in this entry. The antigen is not known. This sample is part of a study of T cell responses to AZD1222 COVID-19 vaccine. Study findings and constraints: Without day 14 samples, only post-peak T cell repertoires were studied.

The data were produced by immunoSEQ multiplex PCR, yet TCRdb's version contains in-frame clones alone and is incomplete. The sample has 140,000 to 150,000 clones, approximately 90% seen once. Looked up from germline, CDR1 is SGHRS and CDR2 is YFSETQ. Trimming shortened V by 0 bases and J by 6 bases, and 15 bases separated the two germline ends. The CDR3 extends over 15 amino acids. The source material was peripheral blood, sampled on day 0 of AZD1222 vaccination. The chain couples TRBV5-1 to TRBJ1-1; a weak D match, TRBD1 (6 bases). The receptor was derived from an adult in good health. CDR3 residues: CASSLAGRKGAEAFF. The DNA for the CDR3 is TGCGCCAGCAGCTTGGCGGGCAGGAAGGGGGCTGAAGCTTTCTTT.